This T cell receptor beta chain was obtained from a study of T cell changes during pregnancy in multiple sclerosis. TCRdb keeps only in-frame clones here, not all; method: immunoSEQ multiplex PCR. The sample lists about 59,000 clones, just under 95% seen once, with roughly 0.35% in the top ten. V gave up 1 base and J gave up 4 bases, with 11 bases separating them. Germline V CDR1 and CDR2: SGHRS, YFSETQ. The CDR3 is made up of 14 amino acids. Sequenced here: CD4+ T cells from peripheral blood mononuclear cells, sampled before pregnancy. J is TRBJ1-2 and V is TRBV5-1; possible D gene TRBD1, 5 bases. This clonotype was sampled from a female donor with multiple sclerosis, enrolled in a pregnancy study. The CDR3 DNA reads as TGCGCCAGCAGCTTGACGGACAACAGCTATGGCTACACCTTC. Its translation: CASSLTDNSYGYTF. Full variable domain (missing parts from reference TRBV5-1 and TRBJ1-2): KAGVTQTPRYLIKTRGQQVTLSCSPISGHRSVSWYQQTPGQGLQFLFEYFSETQRNKGNFPGRFSGRQFSNSRSEMNVSTLELGDSALYLCASSLTDNSYGYTFGSGTRLTVV.